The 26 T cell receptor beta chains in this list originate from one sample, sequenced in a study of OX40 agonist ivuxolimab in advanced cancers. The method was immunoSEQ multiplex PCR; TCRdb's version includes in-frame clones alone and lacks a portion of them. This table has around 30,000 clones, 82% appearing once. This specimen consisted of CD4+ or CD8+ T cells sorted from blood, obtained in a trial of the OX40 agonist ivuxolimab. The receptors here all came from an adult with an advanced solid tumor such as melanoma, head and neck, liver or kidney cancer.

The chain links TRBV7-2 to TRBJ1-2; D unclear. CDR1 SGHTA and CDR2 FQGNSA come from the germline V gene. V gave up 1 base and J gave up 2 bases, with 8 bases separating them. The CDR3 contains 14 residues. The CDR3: CASSLEGGNYGYTF. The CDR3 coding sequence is TGTGCCAGCAGCTTAGAAGGTGGAAACTATGGCTACACCTTC.

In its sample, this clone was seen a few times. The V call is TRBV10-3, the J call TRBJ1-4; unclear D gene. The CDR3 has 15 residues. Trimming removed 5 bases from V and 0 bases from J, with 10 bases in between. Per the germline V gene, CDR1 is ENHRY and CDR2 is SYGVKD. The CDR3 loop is CAISQNIATNEKLFF. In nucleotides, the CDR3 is TGTGCCATCAGTCAGAATATAGCAACTAATGAAAAACTGTTTTTT.

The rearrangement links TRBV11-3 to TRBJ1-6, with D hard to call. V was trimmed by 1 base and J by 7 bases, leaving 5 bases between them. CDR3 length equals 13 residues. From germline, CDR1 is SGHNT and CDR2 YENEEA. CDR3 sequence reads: CASSLGSNSPLHF. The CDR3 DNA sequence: TGTGCCAGCAGCTTAGGTTCGAATTCACCCCTCCACTTT.

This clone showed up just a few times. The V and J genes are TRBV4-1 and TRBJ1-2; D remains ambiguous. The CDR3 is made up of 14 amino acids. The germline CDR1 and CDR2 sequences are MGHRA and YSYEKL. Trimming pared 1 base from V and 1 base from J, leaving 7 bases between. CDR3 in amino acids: CASSQGVRNYGYTF. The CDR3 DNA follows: TGCGCCAGCAGCCAAGGGGTCCGTAACTATGGCTACACCTTC.

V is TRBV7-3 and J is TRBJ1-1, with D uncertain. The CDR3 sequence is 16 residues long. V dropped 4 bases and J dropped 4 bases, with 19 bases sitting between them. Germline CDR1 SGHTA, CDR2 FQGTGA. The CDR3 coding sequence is TGTGCCAGCAGCTCGAACCCCACCCCGGTGATCACTGAAGCTTTCTTT. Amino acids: CASSSNPTPVITEAFF.

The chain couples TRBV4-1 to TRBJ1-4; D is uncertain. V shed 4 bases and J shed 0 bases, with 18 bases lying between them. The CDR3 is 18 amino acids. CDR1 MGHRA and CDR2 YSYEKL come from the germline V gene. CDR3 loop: CASSRSHGSPATNEKLFF. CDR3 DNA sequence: TGCGCCAGCAGCCGGTCACATGGGTCCCCCGCAACTAATGAAAAACTGTTTTTT.

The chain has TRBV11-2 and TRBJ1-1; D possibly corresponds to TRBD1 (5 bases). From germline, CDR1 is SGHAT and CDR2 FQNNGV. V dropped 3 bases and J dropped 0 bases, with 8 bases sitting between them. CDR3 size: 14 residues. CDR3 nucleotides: TGTGCCAGCAGCTTGACAGAAATGAACACTGAAGCTTTCTTT. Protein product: CASSLTEMNTEAFF.

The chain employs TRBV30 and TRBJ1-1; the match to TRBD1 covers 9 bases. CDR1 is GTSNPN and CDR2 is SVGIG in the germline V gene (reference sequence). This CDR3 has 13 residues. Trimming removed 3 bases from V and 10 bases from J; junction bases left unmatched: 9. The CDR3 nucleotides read TGTGCCTGGAGGAGGCCGCCGGGACAGGGAGCTTTCTTT. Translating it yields CAWRRPPGQGAFF.

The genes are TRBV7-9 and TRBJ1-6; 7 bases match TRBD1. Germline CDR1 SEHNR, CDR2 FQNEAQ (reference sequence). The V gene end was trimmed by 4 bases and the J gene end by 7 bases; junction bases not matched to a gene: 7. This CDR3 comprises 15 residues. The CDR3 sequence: CASSSGQHLNSPLHF. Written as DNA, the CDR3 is TGTGCCAGCAGCTCGGGACAGCACTTAAATTCACCCCTCCACTTT.

The CDR3 loop is CASSSQGEKLFF. The CDR3 DNA reads as TGTGCCAGCAGTAGTCAGGGTGAAAAACTGTTTTTT. This chain connects TRBV2 to TRBJ1-4; tentative D call: TRBD1 (5 bases). CDR1 is SNHLY and CDR2 is FYNNEI in the germline V gene. The CDR3 extends over 12 amino acids. Trimming took off 5 bases at V and 7 bases at J, with 8 bases between the two ends.

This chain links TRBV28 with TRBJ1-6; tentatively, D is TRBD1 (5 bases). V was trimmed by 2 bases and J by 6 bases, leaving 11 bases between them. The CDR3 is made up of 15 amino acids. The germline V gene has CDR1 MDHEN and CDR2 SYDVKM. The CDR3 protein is CASSLGPGGNSPLHF. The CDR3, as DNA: TGTGCCAGCAGTTTAGGGCCCGGGGGTAATTCACCCCTCCACTTT.

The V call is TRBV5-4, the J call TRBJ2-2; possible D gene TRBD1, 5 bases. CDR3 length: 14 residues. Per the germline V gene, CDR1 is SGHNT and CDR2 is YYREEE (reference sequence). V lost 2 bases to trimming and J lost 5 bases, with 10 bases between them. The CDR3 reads CASSLQVGTGELFF. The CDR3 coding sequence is TGTGCCAGCAGCTTACAGGTTGGGACCGGGGAGCTGTTTTTT.

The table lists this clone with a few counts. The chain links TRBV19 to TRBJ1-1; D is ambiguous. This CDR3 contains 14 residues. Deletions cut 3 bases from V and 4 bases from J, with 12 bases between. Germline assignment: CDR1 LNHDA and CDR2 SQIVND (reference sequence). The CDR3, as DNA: TGTGCCAGTAGTATTTTTCCGGCGGGCACTGAAGCTTTCTTT. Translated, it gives CASSIFPAGTEAFF. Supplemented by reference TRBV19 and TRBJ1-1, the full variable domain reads DGGITQSPKYLFRKEGQNVTLSCEQNLNHDAMYWYRQDPGQGLRLIYYSQIVNDFQKGDIAEGYSVSREKKESFPLTVTSAQKNPTAFYLCASSIFPAGTEAFFGQGTRLTVV.

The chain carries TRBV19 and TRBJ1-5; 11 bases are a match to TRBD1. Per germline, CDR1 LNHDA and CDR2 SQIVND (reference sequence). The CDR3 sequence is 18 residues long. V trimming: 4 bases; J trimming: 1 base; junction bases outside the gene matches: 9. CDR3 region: CASSTRTGGVGSNQPQHF. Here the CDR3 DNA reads TGTGCCAGTAGTACCCGGACAGGGGGCGTTGGGAGCAATCAGCCCCAGCATTTT.

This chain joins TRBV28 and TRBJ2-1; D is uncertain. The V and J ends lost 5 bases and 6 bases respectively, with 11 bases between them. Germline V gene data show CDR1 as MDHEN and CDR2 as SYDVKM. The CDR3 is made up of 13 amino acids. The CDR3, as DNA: TGTGCCAGCAGTACGGACGGCGGCAATGAGCAGTTCTTC. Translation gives CASSTDGGNEQFF.

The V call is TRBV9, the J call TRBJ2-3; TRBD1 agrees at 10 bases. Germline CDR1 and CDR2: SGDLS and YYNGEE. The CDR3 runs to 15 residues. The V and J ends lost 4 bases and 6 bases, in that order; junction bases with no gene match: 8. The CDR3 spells CASSSQGQGYDTQYF. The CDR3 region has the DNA TGTGCCAGCAGCAGTCAGGGACAGGGGTATGATACGCAGTATTTT.

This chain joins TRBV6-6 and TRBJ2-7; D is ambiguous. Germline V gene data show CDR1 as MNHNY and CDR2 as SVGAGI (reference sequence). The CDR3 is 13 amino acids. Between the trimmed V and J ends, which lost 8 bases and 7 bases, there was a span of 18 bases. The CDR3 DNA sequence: TGTGCCAGCGCCCCGACGGGTTCCTTGGAGCAGTACTTC. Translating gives CASAPTGSLEQYF.

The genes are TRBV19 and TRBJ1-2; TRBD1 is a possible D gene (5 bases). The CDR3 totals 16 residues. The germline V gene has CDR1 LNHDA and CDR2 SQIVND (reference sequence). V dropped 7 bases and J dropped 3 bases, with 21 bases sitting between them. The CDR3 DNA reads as TGTGCCAGTACCCCAAGCCGGGACCGCCGATACTATGGCTACACCTTC. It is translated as CASTPSRDRRYYGYTF.

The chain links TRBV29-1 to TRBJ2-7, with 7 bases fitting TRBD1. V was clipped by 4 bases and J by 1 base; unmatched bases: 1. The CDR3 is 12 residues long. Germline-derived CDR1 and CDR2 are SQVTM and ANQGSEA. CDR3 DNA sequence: TGCAGCGTTGCACAGGGGTCCTACGAGCAGTACTTC. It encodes CSVAQGSYEQYF.

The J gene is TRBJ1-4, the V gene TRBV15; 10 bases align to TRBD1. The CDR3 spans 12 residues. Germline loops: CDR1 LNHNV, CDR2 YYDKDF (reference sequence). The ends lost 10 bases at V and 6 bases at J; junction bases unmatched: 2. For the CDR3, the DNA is TGTGCCATCGGGACAGGGGATGAAAAACTGTTTTTT. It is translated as CAIGTGDEKLFF. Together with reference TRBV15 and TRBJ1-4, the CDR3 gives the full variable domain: DAMVIQNPRYQVTQFGKPVTLSCSQTLNHNVMYWYQQKSSQAPKLLFHYYDKDFNNEADTPDNFQSRRPNTSFCFLDIRSPGLGDTAMYLCAIGTGDEKLFFGSGTQLSVL.

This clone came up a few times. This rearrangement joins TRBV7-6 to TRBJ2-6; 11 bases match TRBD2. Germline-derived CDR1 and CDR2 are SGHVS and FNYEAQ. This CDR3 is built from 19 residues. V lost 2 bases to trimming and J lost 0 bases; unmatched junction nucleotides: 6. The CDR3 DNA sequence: TGTGCCAGCAGCTTATCGGCTAGCGGGGGGACCTCTGGGGCCAACGTCCTGACTTTC. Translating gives CASSLSASGGTSGANVLTF.

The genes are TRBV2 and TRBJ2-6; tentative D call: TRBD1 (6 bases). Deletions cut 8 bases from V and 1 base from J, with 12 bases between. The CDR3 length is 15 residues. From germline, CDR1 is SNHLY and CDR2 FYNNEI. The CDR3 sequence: CASVKGDSGANVLTF. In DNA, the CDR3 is TGTGCCAGCGTTAAGGGGGATTCTGGGGCCAACGTCCTGACTTTC.

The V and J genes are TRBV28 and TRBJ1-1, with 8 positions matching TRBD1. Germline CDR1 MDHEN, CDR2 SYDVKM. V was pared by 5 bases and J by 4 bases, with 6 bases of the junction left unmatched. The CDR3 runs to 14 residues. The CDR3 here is CASSNTGGGTEAFF. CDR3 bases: TGTGCCAGCAGTAATACAGGGGGAGGCACTGAAGCTTTCTTT.

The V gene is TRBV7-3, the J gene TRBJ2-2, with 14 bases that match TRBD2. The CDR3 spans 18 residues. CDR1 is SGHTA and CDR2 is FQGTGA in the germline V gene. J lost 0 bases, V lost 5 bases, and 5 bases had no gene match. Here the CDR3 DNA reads TGTGCCAGCAGCCGAGGACTAGCGGGAGGCGCGAACACCGGGGAGCTGTTTTTT. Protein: CASSRGLAGGANTGELFF.

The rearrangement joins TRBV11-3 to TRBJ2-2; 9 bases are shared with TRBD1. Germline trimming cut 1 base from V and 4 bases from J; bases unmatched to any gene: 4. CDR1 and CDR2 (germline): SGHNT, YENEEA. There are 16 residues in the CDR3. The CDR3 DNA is TGTGCCAGCAGCTTAGTTTTGACAGGGGGCACCGGGGAGCTGTTTTTT. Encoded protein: CASSLVLTGGTGELFF.

The CDR3 DNA follows: TGTGCCAGCAGCCCTCTAGTGAAGAACGCCTATGGCTACACCTTC. Residues: CASSPLVKNAYGYTF. The chain links TRBV7-2 to TRBJ1-2; D is unclear. This CDR3 has 15 residues. The germline V and J ends were trimmed by 5 bases and 4 bases, with 17 bases remaining between them. CDR1 is SGHTA and CDR2 is FQGNSA in the germline V gene. Together with reference TRBV7-2 and TRBJ1-2, the CDR3 gives the full variable domain: GAGVSQSPSNKVTEKGKDVELRCDPISGHTALYWYRQSLGQGLEFLIYFQGNSAPDKSGLPSDRFSAERTGGSVSTLTIQRTQQEDSAVYLCASSPLVKNAYGYTFGSGTRLTVV.